This TCR beta chain was observed in a study of blood T cell repertoires in COVID-19. Deletions cut 4 bases from V and 0 bases from J, with 13 bases between. The germline CDR1 and CDR2 sequences are SGHDN and FVKESK. The length of the CDR3 is 15 residues. Some clones are missing from TCRdb's copy, which holds only in-frame ones; the method was immunoSEQ multiplex PCR. The sample lists around 60,000 clones; around four fifths were seen once. The sequencing sample was made of peripheral blood. The V gene is TRBV14, the J gene TRBJ2-7; perhaps TRBD2 as D (6 bases). This TCR was sampled from a man aged 65 to 85 with acute or convalescent COVID-19. This chain's CDR3 is CASSRLGRSSYEQYF. Here the CDR3 DNA reads TGTGCCAGCAGCCGCCTGGGGAGGAGCTCCTACGAGCAGTACTTC.